This T cell receptor (beta chain) comes out of a study of long-term antiretroviral therapy in people with HIV. Germline CDR1 GTSNPN, CDR2 SVGIG (reference sequence). CDR3 length: 12 amino acids. V was trimmed by 3 bases and J by 6 bases, leaving 11 bases between them. Investigators performed immunoSEQ version v3.0 at survey level. For each individual sample, sequencing targeted about 40,000-50,000 T-cell genomes. Clones were read by immunoSEQ multiplex PCR, and TCRdb kept only the in-frame ones, dropping some. The sample contains tens of thousands of clones, approximately 79% of which appear only once. Points on this clone: Antigen specificity is unknown.

General study findings and limits: With ART, diversity went up but was still lower than in transplant donor controls. Blood sampling spanned 2004 to 2017, possibly under older ART regimens. Comparison with controls showed narrower CDR3 length ranges in HIV repertoires.

The J gene is TRBJ1-1, the V gene TRBV30; possibly TRBD1 for D (5 bases). This receptor was taken from a woman aged 40 to 55 with HIV. The sample in question was unsorted PBMCs, obtained 4.1 years after starting antiretroviral therapy. CDR3 region: CAWSPGIAEAFF. CDR3 nucleotides: TGTGCCTGGAGCCCAGGGATCGCTGAAGCTTTCTTT.